This T cell receptor beta chain was sequenced for a study of shared clonotypes between healthy human individuals. This CDR3 comprises 15 residues. Germline V gene lookup returns CDR1 SGHNT and CDR2 YYREEE (reference sequence). Deletions cut 4 bases from V and 3 bases from J, with 14 bases between. Study outcomes and limitations: Across a handful of donors, naive CD4 shared roughly 5.2%, naive CD8 more than 3%, memory CD4 roughly 2.4%, memory CD8 0.4%.

The data were produced by immunoSEQ multiplex PCR, yet TCRdb's version contains in-frame clones alone and is incomplete. The sample has about 2.4 million clones; roughly 93% are singletons. As regards this clone: The antigen remains undetermined.

The chain recombines TRBV5-4 with TRBJ1-3, with D possibly being TRBD1 (6 bases). The specimen sequenced was naive CD4+ T cells from PBMCs. Subset denoted: CD45RA+ positively selected. This sequence was found in a man aged 18 to 30 in good health. Some clones in this sample may be carry-over from other donors' samples. This chain's CDR3 is CASSLGGLFGNTIYF. CDR3 coding DNA: TGTGCCAGCAGCCTGGGGGGCCTTTTTGGAAACACCATATATTTT. Drawing the rest from reference TRBV5-4 and TRBJ1-3, the complete variable domain is ETGVTQSPTHLIKTRGQQVTLRCSSQSGHNTVSWYQQALGQGPQFIFQYYREEENGRGNFPPRFSGLQFPNYSSELNVNALELDDSALYLCASSLGGLFGNTIYFGEGSWLTVV.